This T cell receptor beta chain was observed in a study of blood T cell repertoires in COVID-19. Study information: PBMCs, B-cell-depleted T cells, or T cells were the source of the cDNA or gDNA that made up the material.

In the authors' workflow: Amplification of reference gene primers provided the estimated nucleated cell counts. TCRdb keeps only in-frame clones here, not all; method: immunoSEQ multiplex PCR. The DNA gave D and trimming, while V, J and clone size come from that table. This sample has about 140,000 clones, with about four fifths found just once. Germline CDR1 LNHDA, CDR2 SQIVND (reference sequence). The CDR3 spans 14 residues. With 8 bases clipped from V and 5 bases from J, the junction kept 10 bases outside the gene matches. The clonotype comes from a man aged 25 to 40 with COVID-19, enrolled during active disease. The sample comprised peripheral blood. The rearrangement links TRBV19 to TRBJ2-5; TRBD2 aligns across 8 bases. The CDR3 bases are TGTGCCAGTGCGAAAAGCGGGAGTGTGGAGACCCAGTACTTC. Its protein product is CASAKSGSVETQYF.